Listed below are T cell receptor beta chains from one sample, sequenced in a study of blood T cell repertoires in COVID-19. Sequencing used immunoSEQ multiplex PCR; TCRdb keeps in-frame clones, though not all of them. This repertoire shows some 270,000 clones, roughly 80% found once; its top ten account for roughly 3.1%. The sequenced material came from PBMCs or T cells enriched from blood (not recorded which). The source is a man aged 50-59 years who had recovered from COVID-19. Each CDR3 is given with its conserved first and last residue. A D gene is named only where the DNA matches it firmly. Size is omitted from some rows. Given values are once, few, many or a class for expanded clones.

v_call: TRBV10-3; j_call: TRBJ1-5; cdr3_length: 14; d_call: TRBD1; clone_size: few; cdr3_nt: TGTGCCATCAGCCCGGGACAGAAGAATCAGCCCCAGCATTTT; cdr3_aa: CAISPGQKNQPQHF
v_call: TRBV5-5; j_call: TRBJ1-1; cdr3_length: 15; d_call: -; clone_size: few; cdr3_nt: TGTGCCAGCAGCCCCTGGGGGGGTGGGAACACTGAAGCTTTCTTT; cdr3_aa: CASSPWGGGNTEAFF
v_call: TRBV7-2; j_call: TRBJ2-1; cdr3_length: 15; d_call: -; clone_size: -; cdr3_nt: TGTGCCAGCAGCCCCGTTCGTGGGGCGGGGAATGAGCAGTTCTTC; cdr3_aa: CASSPVRGAGNEQFF
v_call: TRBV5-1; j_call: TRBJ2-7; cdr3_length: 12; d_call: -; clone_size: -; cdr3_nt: TGCGCCAGCAGCCCGGAGGGTCACGAGCAGTACTTC; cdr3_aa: CASSPEGHEQYF
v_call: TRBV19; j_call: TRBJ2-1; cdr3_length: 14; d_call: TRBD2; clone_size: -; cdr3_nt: TGTGCCAGTAGTATTGTGACTAGCGTCAATGAGCAGTTCTTC; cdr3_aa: CASSIVTSVNEQFF
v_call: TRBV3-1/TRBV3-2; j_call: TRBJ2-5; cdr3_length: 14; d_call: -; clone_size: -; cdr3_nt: TGTGCCAGCAGCCCCTACCGTGGGAGAGAGACCCAGTACTTC; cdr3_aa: CASSPYRGRETQYF
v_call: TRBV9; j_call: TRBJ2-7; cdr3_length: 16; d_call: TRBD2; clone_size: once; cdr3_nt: TGTGCCAGCAGCGGAGGACTAGCGGGGGCTTCCTACGAGCAGTACTTC; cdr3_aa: CASSGGLAGASYEQYF
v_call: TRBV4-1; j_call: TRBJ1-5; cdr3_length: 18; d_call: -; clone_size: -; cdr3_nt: TGCGCCAGCAGCCAAGAATGGGTGCAGGGGTATAGCAATCAGCCCCAGCATTTT; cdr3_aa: CASSQEWVQGYSNQPQHF
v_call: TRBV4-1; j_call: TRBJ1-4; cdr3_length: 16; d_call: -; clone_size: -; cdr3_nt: TGCGCCAGCAGCCAAGAGGTTGCGAGGGTTAATGAAAAACTGTTTTTT; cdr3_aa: CASSQEVARVNEKLFF
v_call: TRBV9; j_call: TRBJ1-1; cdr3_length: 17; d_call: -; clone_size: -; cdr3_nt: TGTGCCAGCAGCCCCAGTAACTCAGGAAGAATGAACACTGAAGCTTTCTTT; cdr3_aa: CASSPSNSGRMNTEAFF
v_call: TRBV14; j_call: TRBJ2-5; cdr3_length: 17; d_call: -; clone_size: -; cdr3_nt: TGTGCCAGCAGCTACCCGGTAAGGCTCCACGCGCAGGGGACCCAGTACTTC; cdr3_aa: CASSYPVRLHAQGTQYF
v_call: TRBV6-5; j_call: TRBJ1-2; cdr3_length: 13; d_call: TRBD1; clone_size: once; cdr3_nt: TGTGCCAGCAGCCCACAGGGGGCAGAGGGCTACACCTTC; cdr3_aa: CASSPQGAEGYTF
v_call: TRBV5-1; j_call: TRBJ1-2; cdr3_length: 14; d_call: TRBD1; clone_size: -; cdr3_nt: TGCGCCAGCAGCTGGACAGGGGGCCCCTATGGCTACACCTTC; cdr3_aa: CASSWTGGPYGYTF
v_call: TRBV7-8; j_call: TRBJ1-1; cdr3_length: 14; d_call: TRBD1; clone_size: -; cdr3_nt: TGTGCCAGCAGCTCTCGCAGGGGGGCGACTGAAGCTTTCTTT; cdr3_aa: CASSSRRGATEAFF
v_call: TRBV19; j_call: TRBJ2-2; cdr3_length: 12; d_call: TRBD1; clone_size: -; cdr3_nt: TGTGCCGGGACAGGGGAAGCCGGGGAGCTGTTTTTT; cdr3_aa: CAGTGEAGELFF
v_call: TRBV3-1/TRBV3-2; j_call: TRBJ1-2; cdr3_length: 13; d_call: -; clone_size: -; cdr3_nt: TGTGCCAGCAGCCAATACAGGGCCGTAGGCTACACCTTC; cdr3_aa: CASSQYRAVGYTF
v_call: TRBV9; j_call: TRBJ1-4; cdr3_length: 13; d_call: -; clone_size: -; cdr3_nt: TGTGCCAGCAGCGTAGGAGCGTTTGAAAAACTGTTTTTT; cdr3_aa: CASSVGAFEKLFF
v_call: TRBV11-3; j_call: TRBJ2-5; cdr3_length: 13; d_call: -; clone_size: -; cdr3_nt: TGTGCCAGCAGCGATGACAGGCAAGAGACCCAGTACTTC; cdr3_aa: CASSDDRQETQYF
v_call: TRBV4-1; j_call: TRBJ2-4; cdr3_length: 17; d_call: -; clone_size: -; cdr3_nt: TGCGCCAGCAGCCAATACGGGTCCGATAGAGCCAAAAACATTCAGTACTTC; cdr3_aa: CASSQYGSDRAKNIQYF
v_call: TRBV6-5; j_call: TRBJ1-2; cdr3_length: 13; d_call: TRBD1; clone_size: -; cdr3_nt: TGTGCCAGCAGTACACCGACAGGGACTGGCTACACCTTC; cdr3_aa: CASSTPTGTGYTF
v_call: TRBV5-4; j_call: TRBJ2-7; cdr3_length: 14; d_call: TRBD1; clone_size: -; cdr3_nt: TGTGCCAGCAGCTCCTGGACAGGGCGGGACGAGCAGTACTTC; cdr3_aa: CASSSWTGRDEQYF
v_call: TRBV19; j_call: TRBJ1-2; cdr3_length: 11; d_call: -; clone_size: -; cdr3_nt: TGTGCCACCAGGGAATACTATGGCTACACCTTC; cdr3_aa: CATREYYGYTF
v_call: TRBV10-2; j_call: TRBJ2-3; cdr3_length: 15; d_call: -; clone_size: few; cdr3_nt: TGCGCCAGCAGTGAGTCGGCCTACAGTACAGATACGCAGTATTTT; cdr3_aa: CASSESAYSTDTQYF
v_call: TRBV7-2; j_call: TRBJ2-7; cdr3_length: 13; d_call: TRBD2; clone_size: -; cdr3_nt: TGTGCCAGCAGGCCCGGGGGGGGCCACGAGCAGTACTTC; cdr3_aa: CASRPGGGHEQYF
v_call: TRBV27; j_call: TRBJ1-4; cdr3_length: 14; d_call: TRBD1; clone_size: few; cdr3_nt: TGTGCCAGCAGCCCTGCCGGGACAGGTACCCAGCTGTTTTTT; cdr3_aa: CASSPAGTGTQLFF
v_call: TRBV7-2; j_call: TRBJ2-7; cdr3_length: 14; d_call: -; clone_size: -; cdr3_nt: TGTGCCAGCAGCTCCGACGGGCGGGTCTACGAGCAGTACTTC; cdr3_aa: CASSSDGRVYEQYF
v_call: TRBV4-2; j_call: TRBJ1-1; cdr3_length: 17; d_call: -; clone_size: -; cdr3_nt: TGTGCCAGCAGCCAAGGCGGGCAGGTCCCTATGAACACTGAAGCTTTCTTT; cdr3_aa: CASSQGGQVPMNTEAFF
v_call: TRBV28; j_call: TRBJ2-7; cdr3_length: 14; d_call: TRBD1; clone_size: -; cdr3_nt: TGTGCCAGCAGTCGTCCGGGACAGGACGGCGAGCAGTACTTC; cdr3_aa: CASSRPGQDGEQYF
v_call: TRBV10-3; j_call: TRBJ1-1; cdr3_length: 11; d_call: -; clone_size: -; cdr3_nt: TGTGCCATCAGGGCGGGGCGCGGGATCCTCTTT; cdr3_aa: CAIRAGRGILF
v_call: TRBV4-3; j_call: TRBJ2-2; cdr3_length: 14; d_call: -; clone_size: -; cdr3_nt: TGCGCCAGCAGCCAAGACAGGGCGAGCGGGGAGCTGTTTTTT; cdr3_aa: CASSQDRASGELFF
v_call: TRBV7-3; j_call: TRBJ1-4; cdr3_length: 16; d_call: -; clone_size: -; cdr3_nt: TGTGCCAGCAGCTTAACGACAACGGCAACTAATGAAAAACTGTTTTTT; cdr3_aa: CASSLTTTATNEKLFF
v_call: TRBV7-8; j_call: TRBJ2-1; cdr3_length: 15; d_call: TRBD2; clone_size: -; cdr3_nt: TGTGCCAGCAGCTTTCAACTAGCGGGAGTAGGTGAGCAGTTCTTC; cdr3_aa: CASSFQLAGVGEQFF
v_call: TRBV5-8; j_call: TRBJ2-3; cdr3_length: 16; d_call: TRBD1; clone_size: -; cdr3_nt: TGTGCCAGCAGCTTGGTCCAGGGGGTGAGCACAGATACGCAGTATTTT; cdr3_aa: CASSLVQGVSTDTQYF
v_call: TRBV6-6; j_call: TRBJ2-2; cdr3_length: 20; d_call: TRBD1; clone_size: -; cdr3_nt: TGTGCCAGCAGTCGACCCTCAGGGGGCGCCTTTCGGTCGCGTGCCGGGGAGCTGTTTTTT; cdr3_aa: CASSRPSGGAFRSRAGELFF
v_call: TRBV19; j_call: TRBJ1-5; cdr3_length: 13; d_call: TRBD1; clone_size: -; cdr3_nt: TGTGCCAGTATCGGACAGGCCAATCAGCCCCAGCATTTT; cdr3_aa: CASIGQANQPQHF
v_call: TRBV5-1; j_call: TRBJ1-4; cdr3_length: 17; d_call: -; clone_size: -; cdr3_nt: TGCGCCAGCAGCCCCAATAACAGAGCTGCAACTAATGAAAAACTGTTTTTT; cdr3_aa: CASSPNNRAATNEKLFF
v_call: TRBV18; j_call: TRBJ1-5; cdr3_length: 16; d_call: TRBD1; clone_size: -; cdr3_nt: TGTGCCAGCTCACCGACAGGGGACTATAGCAATCAGCCCCAGCATTTT; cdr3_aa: CASSPTGDYSNQPQHF
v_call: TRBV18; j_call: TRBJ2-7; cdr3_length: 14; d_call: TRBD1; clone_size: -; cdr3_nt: TGTGCCAGCTCACCTCCGGGACAGCCCTACGAGCAGTACTTC; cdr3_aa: CASSPPGQPYEQYF
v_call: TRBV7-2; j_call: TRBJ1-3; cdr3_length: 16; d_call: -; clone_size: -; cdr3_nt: TGTGCCAGCAGCGGAATTATTAGCAACTCTGGAAACACCATATATTTT; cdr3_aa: CASSGIISNSGNTIYF
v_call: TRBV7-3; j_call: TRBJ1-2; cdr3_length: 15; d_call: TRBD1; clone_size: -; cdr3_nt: TGTGCCAGCAGCTTAAACACAGGGGGCGCGTATGGCTACACCTTC; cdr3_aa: CASSLNTGGAYGYTF
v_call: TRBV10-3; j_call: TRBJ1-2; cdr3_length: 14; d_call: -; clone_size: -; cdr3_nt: TGTGCCATCAGTGTTGGCAGGAACAACTATGGCTACACCTTC; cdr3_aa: CAISVGRNNYGYTF
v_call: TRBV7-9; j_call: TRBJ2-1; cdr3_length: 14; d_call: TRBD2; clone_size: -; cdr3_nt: TGTGCCAGCAGCTGGGGACTAGCCCAAAATGAGCAGTTCTTC; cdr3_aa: CASSWGLAQNEQFF
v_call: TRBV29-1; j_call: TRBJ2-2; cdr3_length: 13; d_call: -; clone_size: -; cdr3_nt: TGCAGCGTTGATGGTGGCAGGGTCGGGGAGCTGTTTTTT; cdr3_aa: CSVDGGRVGELFF
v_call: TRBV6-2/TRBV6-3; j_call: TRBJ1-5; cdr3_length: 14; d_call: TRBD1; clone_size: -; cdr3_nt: TGTGCCAGCAGTTATTTCAGGGGGCAACAGCCCCAGCATTTT; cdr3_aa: CASSYFRGQQPQHF
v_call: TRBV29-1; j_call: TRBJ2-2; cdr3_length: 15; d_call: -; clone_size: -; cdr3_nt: TGCAGCGCAATCGGAGGGGGCGCGGGGTCCGGGGAGCTGTTTTTT; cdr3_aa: CSAIGGGAGSGELFF
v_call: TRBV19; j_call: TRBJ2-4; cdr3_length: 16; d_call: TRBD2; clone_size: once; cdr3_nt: TGTGCCAGTAGTATAGGAGCGGGGGGGCCCAAAAACATTCAGTACTTC; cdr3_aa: CASSIGAGGPKNIQYF
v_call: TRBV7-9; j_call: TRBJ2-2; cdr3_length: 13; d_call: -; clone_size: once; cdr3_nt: TGTGCCAGCCCGGGGGAGAGCACCGGGGAGCTGTTTTTT; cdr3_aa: CASPGESTGELFF